These 14 T cell receptor beta chains were sequenced from one sample in a study of OX40 agonist ivuxolimab in advanced cancers. Some clones are missing from TCRdb's copy, which holds only in-frame ones; the method was immunoSEQ multiplex PCR. Of tens of thousands of clones in the sample, roughly nine tenths were seen once. Material: CD4+ or CD8+ T cells sorted from blood, obtained in a trial of the OX40 agonist ivuxolimab. These receptors all stem from an adult with an advanced solid tumor such as melanoma, head and neck, liver or kidney cancer.

The chain links TRBV5-1 to TRBJ2-3, with 13 positions matching TRBD2. The junction had 2 bases not matched to a gene; V was cut back by 0 bases and J by 4 bases. CDR1 and CDR2 from the germline V gene are SGHRS and YFSETQ. The CDR3 loop spans 16 amino acids. CDR3 DNA: TGCGCCAGCAGCTTGGCCGGGACTAGCGGGGCAGATACGCAGTATTTT. This translates into CASSLAGTSGADTQYF.

The chain links TRBV7-6 to TRBJ2-2; tentatively, D is TRBD1 (5 bases). V was trimmed by 5 bases and J by 4 bases, leaving 11 bases between them. Germline V CDR1 and CDR2: SGHVS, FNYEAQ. This CDR3 contains 14 residues. The CDR3 region is CASSADRFTGELFF. In nucleotides, the CDR3 is TGTGCCAGCAGCGCCGACAGATTCACCGGGGAGCTGTTTTTT.

V is TRBV7-9 and J is TRBJ1-1; D perhaps matches TRBD1 (5 bases). Per germline, CDR1 SEHNR and CDR2 FQNEAQ (reference sequence). CDR3 length equals 15 residues. V lost 5 bases to trimming and J lost 4 bases, with 17 bases between them. CDR3 amino acids: CASSPLGIQGTEAFF. In DNA form, the CDR3 reads TGTGCCAGCAGCCCCCTGGGGATCCAGGGCACTGAAGCTTTCTTT.

This clone is medium-sized within its sample. J is TRBJ1-2 and V is TRBV6-5; TRBD1 agrees at 8 bases. CDR1 is MNHEY and CDR2 is SVGAGI in the germline V gene. The CDR3 has 14 residues. J lost 7 bases, V lost 5 bases, and 9 bases had no gene match. This chain's CDR3 is CASSLQGGSSGYTF. The CDR3 DNA sequence: TGTGCCAGCAGTCTACAGGGGGGTAGTTCTGGCTACACCTTC.

The V and J genes are TRBV27 and TRBJ2-7; 8 positions agree with TRBD1. This CDR3 contains 15 residues. The trim removed 7 bases at V and 3 bases at J, leaving 11 bases unmatched. CDR1 and CDR2 from the germline V gene are MNHEY and SMNVEV (reference sequence). The CDR3 nucleotides read TGTGCCAGCAACAACGGGACAGGAGGATACTACGAGCAGTACTTC. Amino acids: CASNNGTGGYYEQYF.

The count of this clone is one. The CDR3 sequence is CAGSQGAATEAFF. Here the CDR3 DNA reads TGTGCCGGGAGTCAGGGGGCTGCCACTGAAGCTTTCTTT. The rearrangement links TRBV6-6 to TRBJ1-1; 8 nucleotides line up with TRBD1. This CDR3 is built from 13 residues. Germline V CDR1 and CDR2: MNHNY, SVGAGI (reference sequence). V dropped 11 bases and J dropped 4; count of bases not matched to a gene: 9.

This chain uses TRBV19 with TRBJ2-3; D remains ambiguous. This CDR3 is built from 14 residues. Trimming pared 0 bases from V and 0 bases from J, leaving 4 bases between. The germline V gene encodes CDR1 LNHDA and CDR2 SQIVND (reference sequence). The CDR3 here is CASSIEQSTDTQYF. The CDR3 bases are TGTGCCAGTAGTATAGAACAGAGCACAGATACGCAGTATTTT.

In nucleotides, the CDR3 is TGTGCCAGTAGTATGTGGCAGGGGAACACCGGGGAGCTGTTTTTT. Protein product: CASSMWQGNTGELFF. This sequence joins TRBV19 and TRBJ2-2, with D possibly being TRBD1 (5 bases). The CDR3 loop spans 15 amino acids. CDR1 and CDR2 (germline): LNHDA, SQIVND (reference sequence). V lost 3 bases, J lost 1 base, and 9 bases lay in between.

The CDR3 DNA is TGCGCCAGCAGCCAAGCTGAAGCGTCCGACGAGCAGTACTTC. Residues: CASSQAEASDEQYF. V and J are TRBV4-1 and TRBJ2-7; no reliable D call. Trimming left V 1 base short and J 5 bases short, with 12 bases between. This CDR3 is 14 amino acids long. Germline values: CDR1 MGHRA, CDR2 YSYEKL.

The chain joins TRBV5-1 to TRBJ1-1; D is undetermined. Looked up from germline, CDR1 is SGHRS and CDR2 is YFSETQ. This CDR3 region has 15 residues. V was pared by 8 bases and J by 1 base, with 18 bases between. CDR3 in DNA: TGCGCCAGTAGGGAACGGGGATTAAGGAACACTGAAGCTTTCTTT. Amino acid sequence: CASRERGLRNTEAFF.

The chain recombines TRBV5-8 with TRBJ2-7; 7 nucleotides align to TRBD1. CDR1 and CDR2 from the germline V gene are SGHTS and YDEGEE. The trim removed 7 bases at V and 3 bases at J, leaving 7 bases unmatched. The CDR3 covers 13 residues. This CDR3 is CASLPGTDYEQYF. Here the CDR3 DNA reads TGTGCCAGCCTGCCCGGGACAGACTACGAGCAGTACTTC.

The chain joins TRBV21-1 to TRBJ1-3; the table calls TRBD1, which could not be checked here. TRBV21-1 constitutes a pseudogene. The CDR3 has 18 amino acids. The CDR3: CASPSPPGTWSLENTIYF. Here the CDR3 DNA reads TGTGCCTCCCCTAGCCCCCCCGGGACATGGAGTCTGGAAAACACCATATATTTT.

This clone was recorded once. The rearrangement uses TRBV6-5 and TRBJ2-7, with D perhaps TRBD1 or TRBD2 (5 bases each). The CDR3 runs 15 residues. CDR1 and CDR2 (germline): MNHEY, SVGAGI. Trimming pared 5 bases from V and 6 bases from J, leaving 20 bases between. The CDR3 nucleotides read TGTGCCAGCAGTACACCACGGACGGGACGCGGCGAGCAGTACTTC. This translates into CASSTPRTGRGEQYF.

Here the CDR3 reads CASIIGEGYEQYF. CDR3 in DNA: TGTGCCAGCATTATAGGGGAGGGCTACGAGCAGTACTTC. The gene calls are TRBV2 and TRBJ2-7, with 7 bases fitting TRBD2. Germline trimming cut 7 bases from V and 3 bases from J; bases unmatched to any gene: 6. CDR3 length: 13 amino acids. The germline CDR1 and CDR2 sequences are SNHLY and FYNNEI.